The next 7 T cell receptor beta chains were all read from a single sample in a study of T cells in Graves' hyperthyroidism and ophthalmopathy. TCR beta CDR3 regions were amplified from RNA transcripts. First-round RT-PCR with HTBI primers amplified the TCR CDR3 region. TCRdb re-called the multiplex PCR reads with MiXCR, one entry per CDR3 protein. The table records hundreds of thousands of distinct CDR3 sequences, roughly an eighth of them present only once. Material: blood. The source of these receptors is a woman aged 40 to 50 with Graves' ophthalmopathy.

V is TRBV14 and J is TRBJ2-7; D may be TRBD2 (6 bases). The CDR3 is 14 amino acids. V lost 0 bases and J lost 4, with 10 bases in between. Germline CDR1 reads SGHDN; CDR2 reads FVKESK. This chain's CDR3 is CASSQDTGVYEQYF. For the CDR3, the DNA is TGTGCCAGCAGCCAAGATACGGGGGTTTACGAGCAGTACTTC.

There are many counts of this clonotype. CDR3 in amino acids: CASRGTATQYF. The CDR3 bases are TGTGCCAGCAGGGGGACTGCGACCCAGTACTTC. V and J are TRBV28 and TRBJ2-5, with D tentatively TRBD2 (6 bases). The germline gives CDR1 MDHEN, CDR2 SYDVKM. V gave up 6 bases and J gave up 7 bases, with 9 bases separating them. This CDR3 is built from 11 residues. Looking up the rest from reference TRBV28 and TRBJ2-5 gives the full variable domain: DVKVTQSSRYLVKRTGEKVFLECVQDMDHENMFWYRQDPGLGLRLIYFSYDVKMKEKGDIPEGYSVSREKKERFSLILESASTNQTSMYLCASRGTATQYFGPGTRLLVL.

This clonotype was observed a few times. The V gene is TRBV7-9, the J gene TRBJ2-5, with D tentatively TRBD1 (6 bases). This CDR3 has 12 residues. Germline V gives CDR1 SEHNR, CDR2 FQNEAQ (reference sequence). Trimming took 8 bases from V and 1 from J, leaving 8 bases between them. The CDR3 protein is CASGTPQETQYF. CDR3 nucleotides: TGTGCCAGCGGGACACCCCAAGAGACCCAGTACTTC.

Ten or more counts support this clonotype. The CDR3 DNA is TGCAGCGTTGAAGATCCGGGTTCGGGAAATGAGCAGTTCTTC. Protein sequence: CSVEDPGSGNEQFF. The rearrangement joins TRBV29-1 to TRBJ2-1; perhaps TRBD2 as D (5 bases). There are 14 residues in the CDR3. From germline, CDR1 is SQVTM and CDR2 ANQGSEA. V was shortened by 0 bases and J by 7 bases, with 13 bases between the two germline ends.

At least ten counts were recorded for this clonotype. The V and J genes are TRBV28 and TRBJ1-5; 7 nucleotides agree with TRBD1. Losses at the gene ends were 6 bases for V and 1 base for J; bases not matched to a gene: 12. CDR3 length: 17 amino acids. CDR1 and CDR2 from the germline V gene are MDHEN and SYDVKM. CDR3 residues: CASRPVSGTASNQPQHF. The DNA of the CDR3 is TGTGCCAGCAGGCCCGTATCCGGGACAGCGAGCAATCAGCCCCAGCATTTT. The variable domain in full, with the rest retrieved from reference TRBV28 and TRBJ1-5, is DVKVTQSSRYLVKRTGEKVFLECVQDMDHENMFWYRQDPGLGLRLIYFSYDVKMKEKGDIPEGYSVSREKKERFSLILESASTNQTSMYLCASRPVSGTASNQPQHFGDGTRLSIL.

This clonotype was detected only a few times. The rearrangement links TRBV19 to TRBJ2-1, with D possibly matching TRBD1 (6 bases). This CDR3 is built from 16 residues. Germline assignment: CDR1 LNHDA and CDR2 SQIVND (reference sequence). Trimming left V 5 bases short and J 6 bases short, with 20 bases between. CDR3 residues: CASSALWGRGVNEQFF. The CDR3 DNA follows: TGTGCCAGTAGTGCCTTGTGGGGGCGAGGGGTCAATGAGCAGTTCTTC.

Many counts were recorded for this clonotype. The CDR3 sequence: CASSVVQDGTQYF. CDR3 nucleotides: TGTGCCAGCAGTGTAGTTCAGGACGGGACCCAGTACTTC. This chain links TRBV2 with TRBJ2-5; D is undetermined. The V end was cut by 4 bases, the J end by 7 bases, with 13 bases between. Germline loops: CDR1 SNHLY, CDR2 FYNNEI. CDR3 size: 13 residues.